This TCR beta chain is drawn from a study of T cell responses to AZD1222 COVID-19 vaccine. Whole-study findings and limits: Close to half of all spike-specific TCRs reportedly target regions of the variants that are unmutated. Just 5 or 6 AZD1222 recipients tested seropositive at baseline. Only after the peak T cell response were repertoires sampled.

Concerning this clone itself: The antigen is unknown.

J was trimmed by 6 bases and V by 1 base; bases with no gene match: 10. The CDR3 totals 16 residues. CDR1 is LNHNV and CDR2 is YYDKDF in the germline V gene (reference sequence). Generated by immunoSEQ multiplex PCR, the TCRdb table keeps only in-frame clones and is missing some. The profile shows over 140,000 clones, approximately 92% of them singletons. Researchers grouped second doses given at about 4 or about 12 weeks into one pool. The clonotype comes from an adult who received the AZD1222 COVID-19 vaccine. The chain couples TRBV15 to TRBJ2-7, with TRBD1 matching over 9 bases. Sequenced material: peripheral blood, taken 28 days after the second AZD1222 dose. CDR3 protein: CATSRGGGTGMFEQYF. CDR3 DNA sequence: TGTGCCACCAGCAGAGGAGGCGGGACAGGGATGTTCGAGCAGTACTTC.